A single sample is the source of the 20 T cell receptor beta chains below, sequenced in a study of T cells in Graves' hyperthyroidism and ophthalmopathy. Amplified TCR beta CDR3 regions came from RNA transcripts. TCR CDR3 regions were first amplified by RT-PCR with HTBI primers. TCRdb re-derived calls from the multiplex PCR reads in MiXCR, one entry per CDR3 protein. The table has 490,000 or so distinct CDR3 sequences, roughly 21% seen once. The specimen was blood. These receptors originate from a man in his forties with Graves' ophthalmopathy.

This clonotype was detected ten times or more. V is TRBV11-1 and J is TRBJ2-2, with unresolved D. V was pared by 2 bases and J by 10 bases, with 8 bases between. The CDR3 has 12 residues. From germline, CDR1 is SGHAT and CDR2 FQDESV (reference sequence). The chain's CDR3 is CASSLLVEELFF. DNA for the CDR3: TGTGCCAGCAGCTTATTAGTTGAGGAGCTGTTTTTT.

This clonotype was recorded many times. CDR3 region: CAISESPILGYTF. CDR3 sequence (DNA): TGTGCCATCAGTGAGTCGCCTATACTTGGCTACACCTTC. The chain couples TRBV10-3 to TRBJ1-2; D call uncertain. CDR1 is ENHRY and CDR2 is SYGVKD in the germline V gene. V shed 0 bases and J shed 7 bases, with 9 bases lying between them. The CDR3 extends over 13 amino acids.

The chain joins TRBV7-9 to TRBJ2-7; 11 bases agree with TRBD1. In germline, CDR1 is SEHNR, CDR2 FQNEAQ (reference sequence). J gave up 1 base and V 5 bases, and 4 bases lay outside the gene matches. The CDR3 consists of 15 residues. CDR3 coding DNA: TGTGCCAGCAGCCAACGGGACAGGGGGTCCTACGAGCAGTACTTC. It specifies CASSQRDRGSYEQYF.

This clonotype was counted only a few times. The J gene is TRBJ2-3, the V gene TRBV9; the D is unclear. This CDR3 comprises 13 residues. CDR1 SGDLS and CDR2 YYNGEE come from the germline V gene. V shed 3 bases and J shed 4 bases, with 9 bases lying between them. The CDR3 DNA sequence: TGTGCCAGCAGCGCCGAACCGGCAGATACGCAGTATTTT. Amino acids: CASSAEPADTQYF.

This clonotype showed up many times. The chain carries TRBV12-3 or TRBV12-4 and TRBJ2-2, with D possibly matching TRBD1 (5 bases). The CDR3 covers 17 residues. V gave up 6 bases and J gave up 3 bases, with 20 bases separating them. The CDR3 sequence is CASRFTGDPGYTGELFF. In DNA, the CDR3 is TGTGCCAGCAGATTCACAGGTGACCCAGGGTACACCGGGGAGCTGTTTTTT.

The rearrangement uses TRBV5-1 and TRBJ2-7; D may be TRBD2 (6 bases). Germline V gives CDR1 SGHRS, CDR2 YFSETQ. V gave up 3 bases and J gave up 2 bases, with 18 bases separating them. The CDR3 totals 16 residues. CDR3 residues: CASSSYRVADTYEQYF. In DNA form, the CDR3 reads TGCGCCAGCAGCTCCTATCGGGTAGCGGATACCTACGAGCAGTACTTC.

This clonotype was observed a handful of times. The V gene is TRBV5-5, the J gene TRBJ2-7; the match to TRBD1 covers 7 bases. Germline V lookup: CDR1 SGHKS, CDR2 YYEKEE (reference sequence). CDR3 length: 15 residues. Trimming cost V 1 base and J 3 bases; bases outside gene matches: 7. CDR3 nucleotides: TGTGCCAGCAGCTTGATACAGGGGAAGAACTACGAGCAGTACTTC. This gives the protein CASSLIQGKNYEQYF.

The sample holds a few counts of this clonotype. V and J are TRBV27 and TRBJ1-1, with a tentative D call TRBD1 (6 bases). Trimming pared 3 bases from V and 7 bases from J, leaving 12 bases between. The CDR3 length is 13 residues. The germline gives CDR1 MNHEY, CDR2 SMNVEV (reference sequence). The CDR3 nucleotides are TGTGCCAGCAGTTTTGGGGGGGCTAATGAAGCTTTCTTT. This gives the protein CASSFGGANEAFF.

This clonotype was detected many times. The rearrangement joins TRBV12-3 or TRBV12-4 to TRBJ2-2, with no clear D. Trimming took 5 bases from V and 0 from J, leaving 10 bases between them. This CDR3 region has 15 residues. The CDR3 DNA is TGTGCCAGCAGTCCCTCACATTCGAACACCGGGGAGCTGTTTTTT. This codes for CASSPSHSNTGELFF.

This clonotype has at least ten counts. The CDR3 DNA reads as TGTGCCAGTACCCGAATCCTAGCGGGAGCCACCGGGGAGCTGTTTTTT. As protein: CASTRILAGATGELFF. This chain joins TRBV12-3 or TRBV12-4 and TRBJ2-2; 10 bases map to TRBD2. This CDR3 is built from 16 residues. V lost 9 bases and J lost 4; bases outside the gene matches: 11.

In its sample, this clonotype was seen a few times. V usage is TRBV29-1 and J usage is TRBJ2-3; D is uncertain. This CDR3 has 14 amino acids. Deletions cut 4 bases from V and 0 bases from J, with 11 bases between. CDR1 and CDR2 (germline): SQVTM, ANQGSEA. In DNA form, the CDR3 reads TGCAGCGTTGGGGCGAGCCCTAGCACAGATACGCAGTATTTT. Translating gives CSVGASPSTDTQYF.

This clonotype was counted between two and nine times. The V call is TRBV2, the J call TRBJ2-3; 9 bases match TRBD2. J gave up 5 bases and V 5 bases, and 5 bases lay outside the gene matches. Germline CDR1 and CDR2: SNHLY and FYNNEI. The CDR3 totals 14 residues. The CDR3 nucleotides are TGTGCCAGCAGTTCCCTAGCGGGGCTAGATACGCAGTATTTT. As protein: CASSSLAGLDTQYF.

The chain couples TRBV7-9 to TRBJ2-1; 9 bases align to TRBD2. CDR1 and CDR2 from the germline V gene are SEHNR and FQNEAQ (reference sequence). Losses at the gene ends were 5 bases for V and 3 bases for J; bases not matched to a gene: 8. The CDR3 is 16 residues long. CDR3 residues: CASSPTTSGLYNEQFF. The CDR3 nucleotides are TGTGCCAGCAGCCCGACGACTAGCGGTCTCTACAATGAGCAGTTCTTC.

This clonotype was seen repeatedly, ten times or more. The J gene is TRBJ2-7, the V gene TRBV18; unclear D gene. This CDR3 comprises 14 residues. The germline gives CDR1 KGHSH, CDR2 LQKENI. Trimming took off 0 bases at V and 4 bases at J, with 10 bases between the two ends. In nucleotides, the CDR3 is TGTGCCAGCTCACCACCGGGATCCCGATACGAGCAGTACTTC. Amino acid sequence: CASSPPGSRYEQYF.

Comment on this clonotype: This may arise from a read error, as a much more abundant clone is one base away. The V gene is TRBV27, the J gene TRBJ2-2; TRBD2 agrees at 7 bases. V was clipped by 2 bases and J by 7 bases; unmatched bases: 7. Germline CDR1 is MNHEY and CDR2 is SMNVEV (reference sequence). The CDR3 loop spans 15 amino acids. In DNA form, the CDR3 reads TGTGCCAGCAGTTTAGGGGGGGGAAGCGTCGGGGAGCTGTTTTTT. It encodes CASSLGGGSVGELFF.

The chain joins TRBV20-1 to TRBJ2-7, with unresolved D. The CDR3 loop spans 11 amino acids. CDR1 is DFQATT, CDR2 SNEGSKA, per germline (reference sequence). V lost 4 bases and J 2 bases, leaving 6 bases between the germline ends. The CDR3 bases are TGCAGTGCTACAGAGACCTACGAGCAGTACTTC. Protein sequence: CSATETYEQYF.

This clonotype occurred a few times. The rearrangement links TRBV7-9 to TRBJ2-7; D may be TRBD2 (5 bases). Trimming pared 5 bases from V and 6 bases from J, leaving 11 bases between. The germline CDR1 and CDR2 sequences are SEHNR and FQNEAQ (reference sequence). CDR3 size: 12 residues. The CDR3 reads CASSRSGGEQYF. The CDR3 nucleotides are TGTGCCAGCAGCCGTTCAGGAGGCGAGCAGTACTTC.

This clonotype has a handful of counts. This sequence joins TRBV24-1 and TRBJ2-3, with D hard to call. The CDR3 runs 13 residues. Germline V lookup: CDR1 KGHDR, CDR2 SFDVKD. With 6 bases removed from V and 4 bases from J, the gap between germline ends came to 10 bases. DNA of the CDR3: TGTGCCACCAGTCGTGTCGACGCAGATACGCAGTATTTT. Translated: CATSRVDADTQYF.

The CDR3 DNA follows: TGCGCCAGCAGCCCTAGACAGGGAGCTGTCCACGAGCAGTACTTC. Encoded protein: CASSPRQGAVHEQYF. V usage is TRBV5-1 and J usage is TRBJ2-7; 7 positions match TRBD1. V lost 4 bases and J lost 5; bases outside the gene matches: 12. From germline, CDR1 is SGHRS and CDR2 YFSETQ. The CDR3 runs 15 residues.

The rearrangement links TRBV7-9 to TRBJ2-3, with a possible D match to TRBD1 (5 bases). Deletions cut 6 bases from V and 1 base from J, with 14 bases between. The germline gives CDR1 SEHNR, CDR2 FQNEAQ (reference sequence). CDR3 length equals 15 residues. CDR3 coding DNA: TGTGCCAGCAGTTACCTCGGCAGGGGCACAGATACGCAGTATTTT. Amino acids: CASSYLGRGTDTQYF.